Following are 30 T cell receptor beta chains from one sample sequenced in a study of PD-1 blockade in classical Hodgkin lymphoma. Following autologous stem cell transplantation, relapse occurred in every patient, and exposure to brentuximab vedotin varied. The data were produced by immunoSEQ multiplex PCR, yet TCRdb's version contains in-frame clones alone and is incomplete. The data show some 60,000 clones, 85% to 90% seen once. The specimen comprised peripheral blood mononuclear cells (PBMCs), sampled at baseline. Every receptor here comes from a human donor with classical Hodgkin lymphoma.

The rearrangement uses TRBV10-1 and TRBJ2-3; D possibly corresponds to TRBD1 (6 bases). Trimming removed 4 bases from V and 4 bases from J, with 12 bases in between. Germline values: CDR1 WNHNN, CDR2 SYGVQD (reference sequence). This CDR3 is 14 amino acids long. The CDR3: CASSGGPRADTQYF. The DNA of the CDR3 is TGCGCCAGCAGTGGGGGGCCCAGGGCAGATACGCAGTATTTT.

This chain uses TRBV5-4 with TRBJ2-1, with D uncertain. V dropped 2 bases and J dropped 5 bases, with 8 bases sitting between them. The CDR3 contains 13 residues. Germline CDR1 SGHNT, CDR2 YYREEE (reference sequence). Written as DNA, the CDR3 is TGTGCCAGCAGCTTAACGCTCAACAATGAGCAGTTCTTC. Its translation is CASSLTLNNEQFF.

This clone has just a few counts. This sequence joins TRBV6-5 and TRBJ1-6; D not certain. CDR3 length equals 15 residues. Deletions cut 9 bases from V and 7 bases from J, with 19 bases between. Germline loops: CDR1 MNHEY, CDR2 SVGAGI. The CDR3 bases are TGTGCCAGTCCAGAAGATGGGGAGATGAATTCACCCCTCCACTTT. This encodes CASPEDGEMNSPLHF.

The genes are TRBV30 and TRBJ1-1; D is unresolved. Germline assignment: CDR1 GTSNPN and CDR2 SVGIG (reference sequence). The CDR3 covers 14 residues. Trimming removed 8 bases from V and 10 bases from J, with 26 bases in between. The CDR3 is CAGTQGLRGPGAFF. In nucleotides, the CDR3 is TGTGCCGGTACTCAAGGACTCCGTGGCCCCGGAGCTTTCTTT.

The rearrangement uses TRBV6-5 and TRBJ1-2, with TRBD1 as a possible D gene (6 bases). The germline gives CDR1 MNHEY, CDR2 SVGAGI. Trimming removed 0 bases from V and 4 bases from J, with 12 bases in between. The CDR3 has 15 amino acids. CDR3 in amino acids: CASSYSQGTSYGYTF. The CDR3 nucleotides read TGTGCCAGCAGTTACTCGCAGGGGACCTCCTATGGCTACACCTTC.

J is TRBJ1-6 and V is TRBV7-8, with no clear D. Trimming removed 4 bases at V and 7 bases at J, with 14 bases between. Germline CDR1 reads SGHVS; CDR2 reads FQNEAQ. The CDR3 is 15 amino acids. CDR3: CASSSLESPNSPLHF. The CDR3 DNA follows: TGTGCCAGCAGCTCCCTGGAGAGCCCAAATTCACCCCTCCACTTT.

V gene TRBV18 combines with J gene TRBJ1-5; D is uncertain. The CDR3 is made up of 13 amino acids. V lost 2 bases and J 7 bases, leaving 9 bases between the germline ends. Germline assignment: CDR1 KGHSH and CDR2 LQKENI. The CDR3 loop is CASSPGVCQPQHF. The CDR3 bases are TGTGCCAGCTCACCAGGGGTATGCCAGCCCCAGCATTTT.

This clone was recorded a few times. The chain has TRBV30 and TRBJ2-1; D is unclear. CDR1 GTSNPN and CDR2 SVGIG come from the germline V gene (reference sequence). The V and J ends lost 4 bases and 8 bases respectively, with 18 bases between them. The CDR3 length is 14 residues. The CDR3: CAWTTQGGVDEQFF. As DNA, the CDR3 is TGTGCCTGGACTACACAAGGTGGGGTTGATGAGCAGTTCTTC.

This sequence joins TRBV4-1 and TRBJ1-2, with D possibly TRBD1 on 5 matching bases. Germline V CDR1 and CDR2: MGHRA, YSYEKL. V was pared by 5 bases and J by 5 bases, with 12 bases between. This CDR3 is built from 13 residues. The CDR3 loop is CASSEPGRYGYTF. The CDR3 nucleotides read TGCGCCAGCAGCGAGCCAGGGCGTTATGGCTACACCTTC.

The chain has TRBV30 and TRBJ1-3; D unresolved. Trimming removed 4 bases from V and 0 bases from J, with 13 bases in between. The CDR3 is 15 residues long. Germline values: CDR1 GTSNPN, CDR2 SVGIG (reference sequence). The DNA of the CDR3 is TGTGCCTGGATTCCCAGAATCATCTCTGGAAACACCATATATTTT. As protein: CAWIPRIISGNTIYF.

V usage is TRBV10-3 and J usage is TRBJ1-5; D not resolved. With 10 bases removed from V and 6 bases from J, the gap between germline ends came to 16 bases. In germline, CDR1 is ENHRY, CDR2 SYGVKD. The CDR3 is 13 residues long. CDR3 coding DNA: TGTGCCACCCACGACGGGTCGGGTCAGCCCCAGCATTTT. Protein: CATHDGSGQPQHF.

The CDR3 region has the DNA TGCGCCAGCAGCTTGGAAGTCAGGGGAGCGAATGGCTACACCTTC. Its protein is CASSLEVRGANGYTF. The chain joins TRBV5-1 to TRBJ1-2; D might be TRBD1 (6 bases). The CDR3 contains 15 residues. Trimming left V 0 bases short and J 6 bases short, with 15 bases between. Germline assignment: CDR1 SGHRS and CDR2 YFSETQ.

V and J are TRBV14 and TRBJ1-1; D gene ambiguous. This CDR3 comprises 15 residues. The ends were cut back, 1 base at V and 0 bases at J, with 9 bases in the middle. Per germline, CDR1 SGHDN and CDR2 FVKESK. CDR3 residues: CASSQVRSMNTEAFF. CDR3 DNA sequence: TGTGCCAGCAGCCAAGTAAGGTCCATGAACACTGAAGCTTTCTTT.

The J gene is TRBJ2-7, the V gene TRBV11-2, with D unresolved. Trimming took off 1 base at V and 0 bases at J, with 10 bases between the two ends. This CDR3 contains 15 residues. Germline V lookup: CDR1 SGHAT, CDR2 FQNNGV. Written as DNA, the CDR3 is TGTGCCAGCAGCTTAGGGACGGAACCCTCCTACGAGCAGTACTTC. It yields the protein CASSLGTEPSYEQYF. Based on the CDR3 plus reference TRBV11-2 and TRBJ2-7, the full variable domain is EAGVAQSPRYKIIEKRQSVAFWCNPISGHATLYWYQQILGQGPKLLIQFQNNGVVDDSQLPKDRFSAERLKGVDSTLKIQPAKLEDSAVYLCASSLGTEPSYEQYFGPGTRLTVT.

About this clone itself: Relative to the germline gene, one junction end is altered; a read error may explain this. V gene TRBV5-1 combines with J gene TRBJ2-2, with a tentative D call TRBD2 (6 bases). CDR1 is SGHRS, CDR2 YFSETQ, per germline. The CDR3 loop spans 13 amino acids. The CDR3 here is CASSSTVTGGLFF. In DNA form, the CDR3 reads TGCGCCAGCAGCTCGACAGTGACCGGGGGGCTGTTTTTT. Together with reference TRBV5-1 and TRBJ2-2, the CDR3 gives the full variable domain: KAGVTQTPRYLIKTRGQQVTLSCSPISGHRSVSWYQQTPGQGLQFLFEYFSETQRNKGNFPGRFSGRQFSNSRSEMNVSTLELGDSALYLCASSSTVTGGLFFGEGSRLTVL.

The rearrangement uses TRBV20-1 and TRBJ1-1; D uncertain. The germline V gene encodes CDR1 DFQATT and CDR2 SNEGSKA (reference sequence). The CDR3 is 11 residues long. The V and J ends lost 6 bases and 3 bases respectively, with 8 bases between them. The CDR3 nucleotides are TGCAGTGCCGGTGGGGACACTGAAGCTTTCTTT. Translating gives CSAGGDTEAFF.

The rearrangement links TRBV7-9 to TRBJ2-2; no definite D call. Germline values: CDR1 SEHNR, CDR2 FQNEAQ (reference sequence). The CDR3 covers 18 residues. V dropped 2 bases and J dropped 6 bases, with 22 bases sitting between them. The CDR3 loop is CASSLSGRSWVHPGELFF. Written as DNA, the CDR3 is TGTGCCAGCAGCTTATCTGGCCGCAGTTGGGTTCATCCCGGGGAGCTGTTTTTT.

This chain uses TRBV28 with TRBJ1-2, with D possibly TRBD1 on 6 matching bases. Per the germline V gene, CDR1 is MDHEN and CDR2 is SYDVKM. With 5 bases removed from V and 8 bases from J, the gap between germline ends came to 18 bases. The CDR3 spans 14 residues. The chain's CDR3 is CASSLDMGGGGYTF. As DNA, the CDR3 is TGTGCCAGCAGTCTCGATATGGGGGGCGGCGGCTACACCTTC.

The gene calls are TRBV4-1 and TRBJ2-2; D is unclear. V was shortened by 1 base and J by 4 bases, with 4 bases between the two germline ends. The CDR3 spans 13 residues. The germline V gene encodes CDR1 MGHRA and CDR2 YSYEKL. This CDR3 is CASSQGATGELFF. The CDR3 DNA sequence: TGCGCCAGCAGCCAAGGAGCCACCGGGGAGCTGTTTTTT.

For the CDR3, the DNA is TGTGCCTGGAAGACTAGCGGGGGGGAGACCCAGTACTTC. Translated, it gives CAWKTSGGETQYF. The chain couples TRBV30 to TRBJ2-5; 13 bases line up with TRBD2. The ends lost 4 bases at V and 5 bases at J; junction bases unmatched: 1. The CDR3 extends over 13 amino acids. Germline CDR1 reads GTSNPN; CDR2 reads SVGIG (reference sequence).

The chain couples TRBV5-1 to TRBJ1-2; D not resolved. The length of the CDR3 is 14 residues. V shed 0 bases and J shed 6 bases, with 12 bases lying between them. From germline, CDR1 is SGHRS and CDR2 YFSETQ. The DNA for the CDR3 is TGCGCCAGCAGCTTGGCGGGTACTCCACATGGCTACACCTTC. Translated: CASSLAGTPHGYTF. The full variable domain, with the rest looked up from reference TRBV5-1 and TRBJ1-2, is KAGVTQTPRYLIKTRGQQVTLSCSPISGHRSVSWYQQTPGQGLQFLFEYFSETQRNKGNFPGRFSGRQFSNSRSEMNVSTLELGDSALYLCASSLAGTPHGYTFGSGTRLTVV.

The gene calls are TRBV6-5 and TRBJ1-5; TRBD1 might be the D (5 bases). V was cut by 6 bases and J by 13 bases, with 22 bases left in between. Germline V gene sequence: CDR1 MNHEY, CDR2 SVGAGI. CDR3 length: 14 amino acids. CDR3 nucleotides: TGTGCCAGCAGATCCTCTCTGGGGGTTAATCCACAGCATTTT. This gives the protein CASRSSLGVNPQHF.

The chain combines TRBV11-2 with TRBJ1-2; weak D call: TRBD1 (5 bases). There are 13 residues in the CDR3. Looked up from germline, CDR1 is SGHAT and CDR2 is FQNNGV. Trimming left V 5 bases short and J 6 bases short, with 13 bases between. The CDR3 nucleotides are TGTGCCAGCAGCCGGGACGACTTTGATGGCTACACCTTC. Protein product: CASSRDDFDGYTF. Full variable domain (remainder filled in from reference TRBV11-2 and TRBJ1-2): EAGVAQSPRYKIIEKRQSVAFWCNPISGHATLYWYQQILGQGPKLLIQFQNNGVVDDSQLPKDRFSAERLKGVDSTLKIQPAKLEDSAVYLCASSRDDFDGYTFGSGTRLTVV.

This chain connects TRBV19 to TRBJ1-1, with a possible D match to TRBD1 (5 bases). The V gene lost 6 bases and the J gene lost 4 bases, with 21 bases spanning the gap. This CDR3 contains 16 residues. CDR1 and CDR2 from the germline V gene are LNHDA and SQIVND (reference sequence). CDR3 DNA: TGTGCCAGTAGCACCCGACGGGGGGAGCGAAGCACTGAAGCTTTCTTT. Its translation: CASSTRRGERSTEAFF. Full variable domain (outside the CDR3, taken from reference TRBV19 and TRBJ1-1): DGGITQSPKYLFRKEGQNVTLSCEQNLNHDAMYWYRQDPGQGLRLIYYSQIVNDFQKGDIAEGYSVSREKKESFPLTVTSAQKNPTAFYLCASSTRRGERSTEAFFGQGTRLTVV.

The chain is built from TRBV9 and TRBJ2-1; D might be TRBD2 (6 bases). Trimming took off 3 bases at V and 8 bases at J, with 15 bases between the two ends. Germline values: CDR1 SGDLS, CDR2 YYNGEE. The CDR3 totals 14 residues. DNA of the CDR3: TGTGCCAGCAGCGCAGGAGGGTACGTCGATGAGCAGTTCTTC. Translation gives CASSAGGYVDEQFF.

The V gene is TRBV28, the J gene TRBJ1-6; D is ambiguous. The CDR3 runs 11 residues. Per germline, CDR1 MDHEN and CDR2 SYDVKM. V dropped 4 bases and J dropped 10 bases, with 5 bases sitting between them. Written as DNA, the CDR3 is TGTGCCAGCAGTTATCGGTCACCCCTCCACTTT. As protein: CASSYRSPLHF.

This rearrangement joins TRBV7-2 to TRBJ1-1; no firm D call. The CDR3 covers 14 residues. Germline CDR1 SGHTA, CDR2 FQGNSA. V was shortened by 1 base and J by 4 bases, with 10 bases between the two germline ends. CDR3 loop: CASSLEVKSTEAFF. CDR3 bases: TGTGCCAGCAGCTTAGAAGTGAAGAGCACTGAAGCTTTCTTT.

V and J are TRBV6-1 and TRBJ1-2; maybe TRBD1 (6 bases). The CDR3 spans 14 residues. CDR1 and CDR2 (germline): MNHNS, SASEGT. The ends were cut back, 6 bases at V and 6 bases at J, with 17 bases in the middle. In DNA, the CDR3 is TGTGCCAGCAGACACCCCCAGGGGTTGCATGGCTACACCTTC. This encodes CASRHPQGLHGYTF.

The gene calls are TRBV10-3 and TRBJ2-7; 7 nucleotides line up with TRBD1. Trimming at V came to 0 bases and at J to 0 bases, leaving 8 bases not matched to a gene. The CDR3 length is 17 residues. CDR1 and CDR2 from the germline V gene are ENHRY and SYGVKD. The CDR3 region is CAISESRDSFRSYEQYF. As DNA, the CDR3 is TGTGCCATCAGTGAGTCCCGGGACAGTTTCCGCTCCTACGAGCAGTACTTC.

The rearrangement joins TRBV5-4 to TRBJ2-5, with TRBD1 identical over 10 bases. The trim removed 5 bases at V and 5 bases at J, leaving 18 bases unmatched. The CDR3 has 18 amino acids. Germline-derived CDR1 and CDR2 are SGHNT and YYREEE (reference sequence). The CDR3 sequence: CASSFQSGWDRGYETQYF. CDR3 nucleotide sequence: TGTGCCAGCAGTTTCCAATCGGGATGGGACAGGGGTTACGAGACCCAGTACTTC.